These 5 T cell receptor beta chains were sequenced from one sample in a study of T-cell reconstitution after alpha-beta-depleted transplantation in children. Preparation of the TCRbeta library involved a method that used unique molecular identifiers. TCRdb itself ran the PCR reads through MiXCR, one entry per CDR3 protein. The repertoire consists of over 450,000 distinct CDR3 sequences, with roughly a tenth occurring once and the leading ten covering 2% to 2.5%. Sample: PBMCs, taken before TCRalphabeta/CD19-depleted stem cell transplant. The receptors were gathered from a child aged 2 to 9 with inherited bone marrow failure, due to receive a stem cell transplant.

The chain links TRBV7-6 to TRBJ2-1, with 8 bases matching TRBD2. Germline V gene sequence: CDR1 SGHVS, CDR2 FNYEAQ. After removal of 4 bases from V and 4 bases from J, the junction contained 12 bases not matched to a gene. The CDR3 sequence is 17 residues long. Here the CDR3 reads CASSSPHGAGGYNEQFF. DNA of the CDR3: TGTGCCAGCAGCTCCCCCCACGGGGCGGGAGGTTACAATGAGCAGTTCTTC.

V is TRBV2 and J is TRBJ2-1; no definite D call. CDR3 length: 15 residues. Trimming took off 5 bases at V and 3 bases at J, with 14 bases between the two ends. Germline CDR1 reads SNHLY; CDR2 reads FYNNEI. This CDR3 reads CASSSVADLYNEQFF. The CDR3 DNA sequence: TGTGCCAGCAGTAGCGTTGCGGACCTCTACAATGAGCAGTTCTTC.

V and J are TRBV6-1 and TRBJ2-1; tentatively, D is TRBD1 (5 bases). The V gene lost 6 bases and the J gene lost 5 bases, with 14 bases spanning the gap. The CDR3 has 14 residues. CDR1 is MNHNS, CDR2 SASEGT, per germline. Here the CDR3 reads CASRPTATHNEQFF. CDR3 nucleotides: TGTGCCAGCAGGCCGACAGCCACCCACAATGAGCAGTTCTTC.

This clonotype has a count of ten or more. This chain links TRBV28 with TRBJ2-7, with D hard to call. This CDR3 is built from 13 residues. CDR1 MDHEN and CDR2 SYDVKM come from the germline V gene. V lost 2 bases and J lost 3, with 8 bases in between. The chain's CDR3 is CASSLLPSYEQYF. The DNA of the CDR3 is TGTGCCAGCAGTTTACTACCGAGCTACGAGCAGTACTTC.

This clonotype was counted many times. The chain uses TRBV4-1 and TRBJ1-1, with a possible D match to TRBD1 (6 bases). The V and J ends lost 6 bases and 4 bases respectively, with 12 bases between them. Looked up from germline, CDR1 is MGHRA and CDR2 is YSYEKL. This CDR3 has 13 residues. The CDR3 protein is CASRGHRSTEAFF. The CDR3, as DNA: TGCGCCAGCAGGGGACACCGGAGCACTGAAGCTTTCTTT.